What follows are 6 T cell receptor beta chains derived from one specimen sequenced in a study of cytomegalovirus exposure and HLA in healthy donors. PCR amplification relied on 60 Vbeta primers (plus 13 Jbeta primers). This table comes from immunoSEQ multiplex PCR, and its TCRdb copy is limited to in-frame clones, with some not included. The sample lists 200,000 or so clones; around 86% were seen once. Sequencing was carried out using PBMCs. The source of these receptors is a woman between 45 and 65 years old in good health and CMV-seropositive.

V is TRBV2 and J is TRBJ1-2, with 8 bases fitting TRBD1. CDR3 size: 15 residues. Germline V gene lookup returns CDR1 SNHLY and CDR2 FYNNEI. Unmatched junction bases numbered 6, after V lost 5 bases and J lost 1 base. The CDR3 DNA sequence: TGTGCCAGCAGTAACGGACAGGGAGGTAACTATGGCTACACCTTC. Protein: CASSNGQGGNYGYTF.

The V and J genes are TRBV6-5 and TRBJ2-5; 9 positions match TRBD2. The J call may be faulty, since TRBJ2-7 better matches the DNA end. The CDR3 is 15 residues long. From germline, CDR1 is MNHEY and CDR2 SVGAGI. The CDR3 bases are TGTGCCAGCAGTTACTCTGGGCTAGCGGGATACGAGCAGTACTTC. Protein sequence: CASSYSGLAGYEQYF.

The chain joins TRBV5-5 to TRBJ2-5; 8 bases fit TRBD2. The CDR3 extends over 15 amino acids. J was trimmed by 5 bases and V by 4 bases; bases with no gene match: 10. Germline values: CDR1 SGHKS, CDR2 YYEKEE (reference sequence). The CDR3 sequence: CASSNLRGGGETQYF. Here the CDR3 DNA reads TGTGCCAGCAGCAACCTCCGGGGGGGCGGTGAGACCCAGTACTTC.

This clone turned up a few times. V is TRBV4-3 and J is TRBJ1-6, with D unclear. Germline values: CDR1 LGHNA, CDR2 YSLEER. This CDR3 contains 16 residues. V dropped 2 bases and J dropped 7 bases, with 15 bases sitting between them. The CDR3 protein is CASSQLGSSGNSPLHF. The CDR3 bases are TGCGCCAGCAGCCAACTAGGCTCTTCGGGGAATTCACCCCTCCACTTT.

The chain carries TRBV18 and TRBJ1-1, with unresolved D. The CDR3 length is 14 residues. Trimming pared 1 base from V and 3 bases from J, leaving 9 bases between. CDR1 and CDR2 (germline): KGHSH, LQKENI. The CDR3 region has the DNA TGTGCCAGCTCACCACTATCGGGTGACACTGAAGCTTTCTTT. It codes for CASSPLSGDTEAFF.

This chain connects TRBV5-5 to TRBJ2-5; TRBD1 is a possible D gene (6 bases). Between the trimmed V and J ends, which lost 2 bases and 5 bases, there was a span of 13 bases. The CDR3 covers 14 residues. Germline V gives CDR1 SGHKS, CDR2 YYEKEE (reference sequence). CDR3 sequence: CASSFQGSMETQYF. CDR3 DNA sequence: TGTGCCAGCAGCTTCCAGGGGTCCATGGAGACCCAGTACTTC.